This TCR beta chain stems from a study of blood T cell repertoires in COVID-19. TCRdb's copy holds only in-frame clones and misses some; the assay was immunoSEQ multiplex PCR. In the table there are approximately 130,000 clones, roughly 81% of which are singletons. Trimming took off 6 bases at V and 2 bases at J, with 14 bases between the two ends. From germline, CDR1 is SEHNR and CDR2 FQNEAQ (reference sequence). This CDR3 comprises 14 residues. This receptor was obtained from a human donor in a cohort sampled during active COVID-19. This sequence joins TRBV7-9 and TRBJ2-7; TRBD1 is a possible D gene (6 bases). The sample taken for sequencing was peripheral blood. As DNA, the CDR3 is TGTGCCAGCAGTCAAACAGGGACCCCCTACGAGCAGTACTTC. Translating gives CASSQTGTPYEQYF.